The T cell receptor (beta chain) under discussion was sequenced for a study of post-analysis software for immune sequencing data. On the study more broadly: Relapsing-remitting, secondary progressive and progressive-relapsing multiple sclerosis courses were included. Study observations and caveats: Five or six TRBV segments appeared more often in patients than in controls, and TRBV5-6, TRBV5-1 and TRBV20-1 were among these. Pronounced co-clustering by F measure was evident among identically batched samples. People with multiple sclerosis had a significantly lower normalized Chao1 diversity than controls did.

Trimming pared 1 base from V and 2 bases from J, leaving 12 bases between. CDR1 and CDR2 (germline): MGHRA, YSYEKL. This CDR3 contains 17 residues. Sequencing libraries made from TCR beta cDNA carried unique molecular identifiers. The authors obtained 540,000 or so cDNA molecules from roughly 1.1 to 9.2 million T cells. One entry per CDR3 protein results from TCRdb running MiXCR on the PCR reads. The repertoire has some 700,000 distinct CDR3 sequences, roughly three fifths of them found once; the top ten carry approximately 10%. This clonotype occurred a few times. Antigen: not known. This chain joins TRBV4-1 and TRBJ2-6; D remains unclear. Material: blood. The source of this sequence is a girl aged 2-10 years with multiple sclerosis. CDR3: CASSQVAVLAGANVLTF. CDR3 in DNA: TGCGCCAGCAGCCAAGTGGCAGTCCTCGCTGGGGCCAACGTCCTGACTTTC.